The rows below give T cell receptor beta chains drawn from one sample of a study of blood T cell repertoires in COVID-19. Produced via immunoSEQ multiplex PCR; TCRdb's table is partial and in-frame only. The sample comprises under 200,000 clones, 75% to 90% of which are singletons, and 0.77% rests with the top ten. The sequenced material came from PBMCs or T cells enriched from blood (not recorded which). The origin of the receptors is a woman aged 18 to 35 who had recovered from COVID-19. CDR3s include the opening cysteine and the closing phenylalanine or tryptophan. A D gene is named only where the DNA matches it firmly. Clone sizes are given selectively: once, few, many, or a class where the clone is expanded.

CDR3 DNA,CDR3 protein,D gene,J gene,V gene,clone size
TGTGCCAGCAGCCTCTCGGCGGGCCAGGCAGATACGCAGTATTTT,CASSLSAGQADTQYF,.,TRBJ2-3,TRBV3-1/TRBV3-2,.
TGTGCCAGCAGTTTGATCGGGGAATTGAATGAGCAGTTCTTC,CASSLIGELNEQFF,.,TRBJ2-1,TRBV28,.
TGTGCCAGCAGTTCTTCCGTGGACAGGGGGTGGCAGACCCAGTACTTC,CASSSSVDRGWQTQYF,TRBD1,TRBJ2-5,TRBV6-5,.
TGTGCCACCCCTTTTTCGGGCGGGCTTAACTCCTACAATGAGCAGTTCTTC,CATPFSGGLNSYNEQFF,.,TRBJ2-1,TRBV24-1,.
TGTGCCAGCAGTGGGACAGGCGGTGGAGCTTTCTTT,CASSGTGGGAFF,TRBD1,TRBJ1-1,TRBV2,few
TGCGCCAGCAGCTGGACAGGGGAGGGGTACAATGAGCAGTTCTTC,CASSWTGEGYNEQFF,TRBD1,TRBJ2-1,TRBV5-1,.
TGTGCCAGCAGCTACGAGGGGGCGGACACTGAAGCTTTCTTT,CASSYEGADTEAFF,TRBD1,TRBJ1-1,TRBV5-5,.
TGTGCCAGCAGCCGTGGACAAGTCAATCAGCCCCAGCATTTT,CASSRGQVNQPQHF,.,TRBJ1-5,TRBV5-6,.
TGTGCCAGCAGCTTCACGCGCATCCGGGACAAAGGAGATACGCAGTATTTT,CASSFTRIRDKGDTQYF,.,TRBJ2-3,TRBV5-4,.
TGTGCCAGCAGCCCGAGCGGGGTCGTCGGTTCCTACAATGAGCAGTTCTTC,CASSPSGVVGSYNEQFF,TRBD2,TRBJ2-1,TRBV7-3,few
TGTGCCAGCAGCCAGATCGGGAGTTCATACAATGAGCAGTTCTTC,CASSQIGSSYNEQFF,.,TRBJ2-1,TRBV11-1,.
TGCGCCAGCAGCTTTTGGGGGCCGAACAATGAGCAGTTCTTC,CASSFWGPNNEQFF,.,TRBJ2-1,TRBV5-1,.